Following are 21 T cell receptor beta chains from one sample sequenced in a study of shared clonotypes between healthy human individuals. Data came from immunoSEQ multiplex PCR; TCRdb stores just in-frame clones and leaves some out. The sample records more than 1,200,000 clones, approximately 98.5% being singletons. The material sequenced was naive CD4+ T cells sorted from blood. Subset: CD45RA+ positively selected. These receptors all stem from a man aged 25 to 45 in good health.

The chain uses TRBV5-1 and TRBJ2-1; 8 bases map to TRBD2. Losses at the gene ends were 5 bases for V and 3 bases for J; bases not matched to a gene: 10. This CDR3 has 16 residues. CDR1 SGHRS and CDR2 YFSETQ come from the germline V gene. CDR3 coding DNA: TGCGCCAGCAGTCAAAACACCGGGACTAGCTACAATGAGCAGTTCTTC. It specifies CASSQNTGTSYNEQFF.

The gene calls are TRBV6-5 and TRBJ1-3; TRBD1 is a possible D gene (5 bases). Per the germline V gene, CDR1 is MNHEY and CDR2 is SVGAGI. The CDR3 loop spans 15 amino acids. V was trimmed by 5 bases and J by 3 bases, leaving 14 bases between them. The CDR3 sequence is CASSPPWGGGNTIYF. CDR3 coding DNA: TGTGCCAGCAGTCCACCATGGGGCGGTGGAAACACCATATATTTT.

This chain connects TRBV5-4 to TRBJ2-1; tentatively, D is TRBD2 (5 bases). CDR3 length equals 14 residues. V shed 7 bases and J shed 4 bases, with 15 bases lying between them. Germline lookup yields CDR1 SGHNT and CDR2 YYREEE (reference sequence). DNA for the CDR3: TGTGCCAGCCGTGAGAAGGGCGGGTACAATGAGCAGTTCTTC. This codes for CASREKGGYNEQFF.

The rearrangement uses TRBV29-1 and TRBJ2-1; 9 bases line up with TRBD1. The germline gives CDR1 SQVTM, CDR2 ANQGSEA. The CDR3 extends over 14 amino acids. J gave up 2 bases and V 4 bases, and 3 bases lay outside the gene matches. The CDR3 loop reads CSVARQGAYNEQFF. CDR3 DNA sequence: TGCAGCGTTGCGAGACAGGGGGCCTACAATGAGCAGTTCTTC.

The chain joins TRBV29-1 to TRBJ1-1, with 7 nucleotides matching TRBD1. The CDR3 spans 13 residues. Germline values: CDR1 SQVTM, CDR2 ANQGSEA. Trimming cost V 6 bases and J 1 base; bases outside gene matches: 5. DNA for the CDR3: TGCAGCGTGGAGACAGGGAGGAACACTGAAGCTTTCTTT. Translated, it gives CSVETGRNTEAFF.

The chain joins TRBV29-1 to TRBJ1-2; D might be TRBD1 (6 bases). From germline, CDR1 is SQVTM and CDR2 ANQGSEA. This CDR3 is built from 11 residues. The germline V and J ends were trimmed by 7 bases and 5 bases, with 11 bases remaining between them. CDR3 protein: CSADRIYGYTF. DNA of the CDR3: TGCAGCGCCGACAGGATTTATGGCTACACCTTC.

This chain joins TRBV5-1 and TRBJ2-3; 13 positions agree with TRBD2. The CDR3 has 15 residues. Germline V gene sequence: CDR1 SGHRS, CDR2 YFSETQ. The J segment lost 3 bases and the V segment lost 4 bases, leaving 2 bases of the junction unmatched. CDR3 nucleotide sequence: TGCGCCAGCAGCGAGACTAGCGGGAGGACAGATACGCAGTATTTT. Protein sequence: CASSETSGRTDTQYF. Complete variable domain (other parts from reference TRBV5-1 and TRBJ2-3): KAGVTQTPRYLIKTRGQQVTLSCSPISGHRSVSWYQQTPGQGLQFLFEYFSETQRNKGNFPGRFSGRQFSNSRSEMNVSTLELGDSALYLCASSETSGRTDTQYFGPGTRLTVL.

In this sample, this clone turned up once. The gene calls are TRBV5-5 and TRBJ2-7; D is perhaps TRBD2 (6 bases). Deletions cut 0 bases from V and 6 bases from J, with 16 bases between. This CDR3 region has 15 residues. Germline CDR1 and CDR2: SGHKS and YYEKEE (reference sequence). CDR3 nucleotides: TGTGCCAGCAGCTTGGATGGTAGCGGCTACTTCGAGCAGTACTTC. It encodes CASSLDGSGYFEQYF. Full variable domain (rest looked up from reference TRBV5-5 and TRBJ2-7): DAGVTQSPTHLIKTRGQQVTLRCSPISGHKSVSWYQQVLGQGPQFIFQYYEKEERGRGNFPDRFSARQFPNYSSELNVNALLLGDSALYLCASSLDGSGYFEQYFGPGTRLTVT.

The V and J genes are TRBV19 and TRBJ1-2; TRBD1 aligns across 7 bases. The V gene's germline CDR1 is LNHDA and CDR2 SQIVND (reference sequence). J lost 4 bases, V lost 9 bases, and 11 bases had no gene match. The CDR3 is 14 amino acids. CDR3 sequence: CASNPGTDIYGYTF. The CDR3 DNA reads as TGTGCCAGCAATCCCGGGACAGATATCTATGGCTACACCTTC.

A note on this clone: Its ends do not fully match the called genes, so a read error is possible. The V call is TRBV11-2, the J call TRBJ2-5; 8 bases are a match to TRBD2. CDR3 length equals 11 residues. Looked up from germline, CDR1 is SGHAT and CDR2 is FQNNGV. CDR3 loop: CASRATGGPDF. The CDR3 DNA reads as TGTGCCAGCAGGGCCACGGGAGGGCCCGACTTC.

CDR3 bases: TGTGCCAGCAGTTTGTCACAGATCTACGAGCAGTACTTC. It encodes CASSLSQIYEQYF. The rearrangement uses TRBV28 and TRBJ2-7; D gene ambiguous. This CDR3 has 13 residues. Germline values: CDR1 MDHEN, CDR2 SYDVKM. Trimming shortened V by 3 bases and J by 3 bases, and 9 bases separated the two germline ends.

The chain carries TRBV29-1 and TRBJ2-1; D ambiguous. Germline V lookup: CDR1 SQVTM, CDR2 ANQGSEA. This CDR3 contains 15 residues. V was pared by 7 bases and J by 6 bases, with 22 bases between. CDR3 sequence: CSAPWGFRVGNEQFF. The DNA for the CDR3 is TGCAGCGCTCCCTGGGGATTCCGGGTGGGCAATGAGCAGTTCTTC.

The chain couples TRBV2 to TRBJ2-7; the D call may be TRBD1 or TRBD2 (5 bases each). V gave up 1 base and J gave up 6 bases, with 16 bases separating them. Per the germline V gene, CDR1 is SNHLY and CDR2 is FYNNEI. The CDR3 contains 15 residues. CDR3 amino acids: CASSEGDGVWGEQYF. The DNA for the CDR3 is TGTGCCAGCAGTGAAGGGGACGGCGTTTGGGGCGAGCAGTACTTC.

This clone is a singleton in its sample. The V gene is TRBV5-6, the J gene TRBJ2-7, with a weak D call TRBD2 (5 bases). V gave up 4 bases and J gave up 5 bases, with 7 bases separating them. This CDR3 spans 11 amino acids. Germline values: CDR1 SGHDT, CDR2 YYEEEE. CDR3 nucleotide sequence: TGTGCCAGCAGCGTGGAGGACGAGCAGTACTTC. Amino acids: CASSVEDEQYF.

The chain is built from TRBV14 and TRBJ1-2, with D maybe TRBD1 (5 bases). The CDR3 sequence is 16 residues long. Germline CDR1 is SGHDN and CDR2 is FVKESK. V shed 0 bases and J shed 4 bases, with 15 bases lying between them. The CDR3 bases are TGTGCCAGCAGCCAAGAAATGGGGGTTGGGGGCTATGGCTACACCTTC. Protein sequence: CASSQEMGVGGYGYTF.

The rearrangement joins TRBV7-2 to TRBJ2-7; maybe TRBD1 (6 bases). The V gene lost 8 bases and the J gene lost 3 bases, with 17 bases spanning the gap. There are 14 residues in the CDR3. Germline CDR1 is SGHTA and CDR2 is FQGNSA. For the CDR3, the DNA is TGTGCCAGCGCAGATGGGGGCAGGGGCTACGAGCAGTACTTC. Its translation is CASADGGRGYEQYF.

The rearrangement joins TRBV28 to TRBJ2-7; unclear D gene. Trimming left V 8 bases short and J 4 bases short, with 9 bases between. Germline V gives CDR1 MDHEN, CDR2 SYDVKM. This CDR3 region has 11 residues. The CDR3 DNA is TGTGCCAGCCGCGAGGTGTACGAGCAGTACTTC. This sequence encodes CASREVYEQYF.

In the case of this clone: At one of its ends the junction is not consistent with the germline gene, which may arise from a read error. The chain is built from TRBV5-4 and TRBJ1-2; no definite D call. Germline CDR1 is SGHNT and CDR2 is YYREEE (reference sequence). The CDR3 contains 15 residues. The DNA of the CDR3 is TGTGCCAGCATCTTGACCGGATCGGGTTCGTATGGCTACACCTTC. Protein product: CASILTGSGSYGYTF.

The V and J genes are TRBV9 and TRBJ2-6; D is undetermined. V was cut by 4 bases and J by 0 bases, with 8 bases left in between. Germline V gene lookup returns CDR1 SGDLS and CDR2 YYNGEE. The CDR3 length is 15 residues. This CDR3 is CASSKWGSGANVLTF. In DNA, the CDR3 is TGTGCCAGCAGCAAGTGGGGCTCTGGGGCCAACGTCCTGACTTTC.

This chain connects TRBV7-8 to TRBJ2-7; 9 positions agree with TRBD2. The germline V gene encodes CDR1 SGHVS and CDR2 FQNEAQ. The CDR3 contains 16 residues. After removal of 1 base from V and 3 bases from J, the junction contained 7 bases not matched to a gene. For the CDR3, the DNA is TGTGCCAGCAGCTTAGTGTTAGCGGGAGTTGGCTACGAGCAGTACTTC. Amino acids: CASSLVLAGVGYEQYF. The full variable domain, its missing parts supplied by reference TRBV7-8 and TRBJ2-7, is GAGVSQSPRYKVAKRGQDVALRCDPISGHVSLFWYQQALGQGPEFLTYFQNEAQLDKSGLPSDRFFAERPEGSVSTLKIQRTQQEDSAVYLCASSLVLAGVGYEQYFGPGTRLTVT.

The CDR3, as DNA: TGCGCCAGCAGCCTGGGACTAGCGGGAGCCCCAACCCAAGAGACCCAGTACTTC. It encodes CASSLGLAGAPTQETQYF. The V gene is TRBV5-1, the J gene TRBJ2-5, with 14 bases matching TRBD2. Germline V CDR1 and CDR2: SGHRS, YFSETQ. The CDR3 has 18 residues. The trim removed 4 bases at V and 1 base at J, leaving 9 bases unmatched.